Listed below are T cell receptor beta chains from one sample, sequenced in a study of identifying expanded T cells in peripheral blood. The assay was immunoSEQ multiplex PCR, and TCRdb's table has in-frame clones only and misses some. This sample yields 84,000 or so clones, of which around 89% are seen a single time; around 2.8% belongs to the top ten. Sequenced sample: blood. The receptor source for this set is a person aged 18 to 75 in good health. Each CDR3 is given with its conserved first and last residue. A D gene is named only where the DNA matches it firmly. Expanded clones get a size class; other rows say once, few or many, or leave the size out.

NA | TRBJ2-7 | TRBV28 | NA | CASRASGPHEQYF | TGTGCCAGCAGAGCCAGCGGTCCACACGAGCAGTACTTC
NA | TRBJ2-7 | TRBV2 | NA | CASSPDGVRLYEQYF | TGTGCCAGCAGCCCTGATGGGGTACGGCTCTACGAGCAGTACTTC
NA | TRBJ2-1 | TRBV6-6 | NA | CASSPTNEQFF | TGTGCCAGCAGTCCCACCAATGAGCAGTTCTTC
NA | TRBJ1-2 | TRBV2 | once | CASSAQDQGPNYGYTF | TGTGCCAGCAGTGCTCAGGATCAGGGACCTAACTATGGCTACACCTTC
TRBD2 | TRBJ2-5 | TRBV18 | NA | CASSPPSGGSRLETQYF | TGTGCCAGCTCACCACCGTCGGGGGGGTCCAGGCTAGAGACCCAGTACTTC
TRBD1 | TRBJ1-1 | TRBV19 | NA | CASSIAGTGGMNTEAFF | TGTGCCAGTAGTATTGCCGGGACAGGAGGCATGAACACTGAAGCTTTCTTT
NA | TRBJ1-5 | TRBV28 | NA | CASRVRTAGQPQHF | TGTGCCAGCAGAGTCCGGACAGCAGGACAGCCCCAGCATTTT
NA | TRBJ2-7 | TRBV18 | NA | CASSLAASYEQYF | TGTGCCAGCTCATTGGCTGCGTCCTACGAGCAGTACTTC
NA | TRBJ2-3 | TRBV7-2 | NA | CASSPQANTQYF | TGTGCCAGCAGCCCCCAGGCGAATACGCAGTATTTT
TRBD2 | TRBJ2-1 | TRBV13 | NA | CASSLGGSFNEQFF | TGTGCCAGCAGCCTTGGCGGGAGCTTCAATGAGCAGTTCTTC
NA | TRBJ1-5 | TRBV6-1 | NA | CASSEAVSGGGGSNQPQHF | TGTGCCAGCAGTGAAGCGGTTTCTGGGGGCGGTGGTAGCAATCAGCCCCAGCATTTT
NA | TRBJ1-1 | TRBV7-2 | NA | CASSPLGADTEAFF | TGTGCCAGCAGCCCCCTAGGGGCGGACACTGAAGCTTTCTTT
NA | TRBJ2-1 | TRBV4-1 | NA | CASSQVVSGYNEQFF | TGCGCCAGCAGCCAAGTAGTGAGCGGTTACAATGAGCAGTTCTTC
NA | TRBJ2-7 | TRBV4-3 | NA | CASSQGSGTYEQYF | TGCGCCAGCAGCCAAGGGTCGGGGACCTACGAGCAGTACTTC
NA | TRBJ2-2 | TRBV2 | NA | CASGRMNTGELFF | TGTGCCAGCGGGAGAATGAACACCGGGGAGCTGTTTTTT
NA | TRBJ2-2 | TRBV4-1 | NA | CASSLWNTGELFF | TGCGCCAGCAGCCTGTGGAACACCGGGGAGCTGTTTTTT
TRBD1 | TRBJ2-3 | TRBV13 | NA | CASTLDRGGTDTQYF | TGTGCCAGCACCCTGGACAGGGGAGGCACAGATACGCAGTATTTT
TRBD2 | TRBJ2-5 | TRBV5-4 | NA | CASSPTSGDWKTQYF | TGTGCCAGCAGCCCGACTAGCGGGGATTGGAAGACCCAGTACTTC
NA | TRBJ2-3 | TRBV28 | NA | CASSPTGFSTDTQYF | TGTGCCAGCAGTCCAACTGGGTTTAGCACAGATACGCAGTATTTT
NA | TRBJ2-7 | TRBV7-2 | NA | CASSFNRPSYEQYF | TGTGCCAGCAGCTTTAATCGACCTTCCTACGAGCAGTACTTC
NA | TRBJ2-3 | TRBV6-4 | NA | CASSGESTDTQYF | TGTGCCAGCAGCGGGGAGTCCACAGATACGCAGTATTTT
TRBD1 | TRBJ2-5 | TRBV5-1 | once | CASSLSGVQGPQGTQYF | TGCGCCAGCAGCTTGTCAGGCGTACAGGGGCCCCAGGGGACCCAGTACTTC
NA | TRBJ1-2 | TRBV2 | NA | CASSGGDNPLHYGYTF | TGTGCCAGCAGTGGGGGGGATAACCCCCTTCACTATGGCTACACCTTC
TRBD1 | TRBJ1-3 | TRBV19 | NA | CASRPDRTSGNTIYF | TGTGCCAGTAGGCCGGACAGGACCTCTGGAAACACCATATATTTT
NA | TRBJ2-3 | TRBV2 | NA | CASSGTEGTDTQYF | TGTGCCAGCAGCGGGACCGAGGGCACAGATACGCAGTATTTT
NA | TRBJ2-7 | TRBV13 | NA | CASSLKLAYEQYF | TGTGCCAGCAGCTTAAAGCTAGCCTACGAGCAGTACTTC
NA | TRBJ2-7 | TRBV7-2 | NA | CASSLVRGSEQYF | TGTGCCAGCAGCTTAGTTCGGGGCAGCGAGCAGTACTTC
TRBD2 | TRBJ2-5 | TRBV7-2 | NA | CASTFGPSGGAWTQYF | TGTGCCAGCACCTTTGGGCCTAGCGGGGGGGCATGGACCCAGTACTTC
NA | TRBJ1-5 | TRBV6-6 | NA | CASSYPGQDSNQPQHF | TGTGCCAGCAGTTACCCCGGGCAGGATAGCAATCAGCCCCAGCATTTT
TRBD2 | TRBJ2-7 | TRBV6-1 | NA | CASSGPWGLAPYEQYF | TGTGCCAGCAGTGGCCCCTGGGGACTAGCACCCTACGAGCAGTACTTC
NA | TRBJ2-2 | TRBV18 | NA | CASSPRALGNTGELFF | TGTGCCAGCTCACCACGTGCCTTAGGGAACACCGGGGAGCTGTTTTTT
NA | TRBJ2-7 | TRBV19 | NA | CASSLDKSYEQYF | TGTGCCAGTAGCTTGGACAAGTCCTACGAGCAGTACTTC
TRBD1 | TRBJ2-6 | TRBV7-2 | NA | CASSHRGGASGANVLTF | TGTGCCAGCAGCCACAGGGGTGGGGCCTCTGGGGCCAACGTCCTGACTTTC
NA | TRBJ1-1 | TRBV7-2 | NA | CASSSAGTEAFF | TGTGCCAGCAGCTCAGCTGGCACTGAAGCTTTCTTT
TRBD2 | TRBJ2-7 | TRBV11-2 | NA | CASSLAGGRDSEQYF | TGTGCCAGCAGCTTAGCGGGGGGAAGGGATTCCGAGCAGTACTTC
NA | TRBJ2-1 | TRBV10-3 | NA | CAIGGPGKERVYNEQFF | TGTGCCATCGGAGGGCCTGGAAAGGAGAGGGTATACAATGAGCAGTTCTTC
NA | TRBJ2-5 | TRBV7-9 | NA | CASSHEHGSQETQYF | TGTGCCAGCAGCCACGAGCACGGGAGCCAAGAGACCCAGTACTTC
NA | TRBJ2-2 | TRBV4-3 | NA | CASSQDVGGGGAGELFF | TGCGCCAGCAGCCAAGATGTGGGAGGCGGAGGTGCCGGGGAGCTGTTTTTT
NA | TRBJ1-2 | TRBV2 | NA | CASSVDRNYGYTF | TGTGCCAGCAGTGTTGACAGGAACTATGGCTACACCTTC